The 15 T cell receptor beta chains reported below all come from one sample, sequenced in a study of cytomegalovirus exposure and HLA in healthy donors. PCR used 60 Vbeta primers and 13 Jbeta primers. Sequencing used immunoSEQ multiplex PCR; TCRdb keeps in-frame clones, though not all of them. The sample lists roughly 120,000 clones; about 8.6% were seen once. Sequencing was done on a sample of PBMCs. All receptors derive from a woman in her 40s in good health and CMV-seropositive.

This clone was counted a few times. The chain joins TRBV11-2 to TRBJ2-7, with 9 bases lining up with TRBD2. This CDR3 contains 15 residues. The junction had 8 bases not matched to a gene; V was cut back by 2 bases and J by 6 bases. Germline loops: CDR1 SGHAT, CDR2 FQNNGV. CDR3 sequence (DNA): TGTGCCAGCAGCTTACTCGCTAGCGGGGCCCCCGAGCAGTACTTC. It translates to CASSLLASGAPEQYF. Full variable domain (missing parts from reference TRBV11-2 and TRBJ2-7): EAGVAQSPRYKIIEKRQSVAFWCNPISGHATLYWYQQILGQGPKLLIQFQNNGVVDDSQLPKDRFSAERLKGVDSTLKIQPAKLEDSAVYLCASSLLASGAPEQYFGPGTRLTVT.

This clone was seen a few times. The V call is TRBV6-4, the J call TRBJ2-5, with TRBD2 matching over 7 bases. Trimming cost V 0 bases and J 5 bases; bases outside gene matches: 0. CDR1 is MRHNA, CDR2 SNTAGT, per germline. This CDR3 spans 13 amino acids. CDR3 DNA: TGTGCCAGCAGTGACTCGGGAGGGGAGACCCAGTACTTC. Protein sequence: CASSDSGGETQYF.

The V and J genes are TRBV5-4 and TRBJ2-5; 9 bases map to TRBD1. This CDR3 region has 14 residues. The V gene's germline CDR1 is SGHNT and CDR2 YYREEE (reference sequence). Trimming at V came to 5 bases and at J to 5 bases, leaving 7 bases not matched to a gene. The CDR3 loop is CASSGTGFDETQYF. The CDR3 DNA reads TGTGCCAGCAGTGGGACAGGGTTTGACGAGACCCAGTACTTC.

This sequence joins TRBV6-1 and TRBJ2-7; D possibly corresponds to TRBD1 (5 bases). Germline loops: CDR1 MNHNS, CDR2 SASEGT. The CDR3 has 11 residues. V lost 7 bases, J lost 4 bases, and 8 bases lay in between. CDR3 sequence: CASKDMYEQYF. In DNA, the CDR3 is TGTGCCAGCAAGGACATGTACGAGCAGTACTTC.

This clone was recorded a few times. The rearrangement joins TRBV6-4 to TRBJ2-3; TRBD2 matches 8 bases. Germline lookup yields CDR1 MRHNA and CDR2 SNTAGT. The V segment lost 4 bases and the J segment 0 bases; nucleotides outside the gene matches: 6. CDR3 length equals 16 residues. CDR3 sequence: CASSVLAEFSTDTQYF. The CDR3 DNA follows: TGTGCCAGCAGTGTACTAGCGGAATTTAGCACAGATACGCAGTATTTT.

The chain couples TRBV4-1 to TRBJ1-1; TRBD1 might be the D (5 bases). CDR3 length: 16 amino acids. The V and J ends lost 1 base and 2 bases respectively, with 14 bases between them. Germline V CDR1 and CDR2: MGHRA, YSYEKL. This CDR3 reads CASSQGLGVANTEAFF. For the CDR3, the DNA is TGCGCCAGCAGCCAAGGCCTAGGGGTGGCCAACACTGAAGCTTTCTTT.

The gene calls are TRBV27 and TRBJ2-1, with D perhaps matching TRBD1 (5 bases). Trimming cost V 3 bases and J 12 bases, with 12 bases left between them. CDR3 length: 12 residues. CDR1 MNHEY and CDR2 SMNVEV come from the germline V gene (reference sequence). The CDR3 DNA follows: TGTGCCAGCAGTTTCACAGCAGGGCTGCAGTTCTTC. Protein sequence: CASSFTAGLQFF.

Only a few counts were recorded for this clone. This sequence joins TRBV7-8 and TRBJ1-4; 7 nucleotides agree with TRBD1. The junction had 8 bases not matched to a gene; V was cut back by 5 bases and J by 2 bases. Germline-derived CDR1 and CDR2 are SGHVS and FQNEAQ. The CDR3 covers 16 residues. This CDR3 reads CASSTRTGATNEKLFF. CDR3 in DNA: TGTGCCAGCAGCACCCGTACAGGGGCCACTAATGAAAAACTGTTTTTT.

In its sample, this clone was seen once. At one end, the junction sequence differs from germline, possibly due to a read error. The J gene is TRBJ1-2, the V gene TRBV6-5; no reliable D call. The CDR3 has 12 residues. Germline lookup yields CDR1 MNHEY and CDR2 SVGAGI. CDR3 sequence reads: CARSPKNYGYNF. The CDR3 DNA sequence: TGTGCCAGAAGCCCCAAAAACTATGGCTACAACTTC.

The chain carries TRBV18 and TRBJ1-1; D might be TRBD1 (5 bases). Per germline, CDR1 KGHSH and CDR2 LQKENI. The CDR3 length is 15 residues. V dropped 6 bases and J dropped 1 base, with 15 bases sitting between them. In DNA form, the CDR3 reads TGTGCCAGCTCTGCTATAAGGACACCGAACACTGAAGCTTTCTTT. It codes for CASSAIRTPNTEAFF.

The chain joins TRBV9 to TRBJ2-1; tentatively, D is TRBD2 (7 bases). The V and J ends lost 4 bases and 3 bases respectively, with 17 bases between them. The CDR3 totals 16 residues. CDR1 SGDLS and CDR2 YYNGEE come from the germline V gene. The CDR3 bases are TGTGCCAGCAGCACTCTAGGGGGGGGGCACTACAATGAGCAGTTCTTC. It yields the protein CASSTLGGGHYNEQFF.

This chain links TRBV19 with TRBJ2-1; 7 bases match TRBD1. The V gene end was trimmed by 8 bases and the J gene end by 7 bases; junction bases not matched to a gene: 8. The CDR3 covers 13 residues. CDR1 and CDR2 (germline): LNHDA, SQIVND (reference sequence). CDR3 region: CASRQGNKNEQFF. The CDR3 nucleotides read TGTGCCAGTCGACAGGGAAACAAGAATGAGCAGTTCTTC.

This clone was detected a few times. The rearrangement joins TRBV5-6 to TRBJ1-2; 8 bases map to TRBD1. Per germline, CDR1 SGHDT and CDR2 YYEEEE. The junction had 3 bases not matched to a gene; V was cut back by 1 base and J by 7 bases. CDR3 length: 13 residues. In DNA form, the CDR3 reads TGTGCCAGCAGCTTGACAGGGGGGTTTGGCTACACCTTC. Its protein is CASSLTGGFGYTF.

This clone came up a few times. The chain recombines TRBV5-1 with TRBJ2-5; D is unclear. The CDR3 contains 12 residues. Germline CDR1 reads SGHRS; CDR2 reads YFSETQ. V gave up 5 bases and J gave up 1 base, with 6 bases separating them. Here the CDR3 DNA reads TGCGCCAGCAGGTCGAGCCAAGAGACCCAGTACTTC. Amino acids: CASRSSQETQYF.

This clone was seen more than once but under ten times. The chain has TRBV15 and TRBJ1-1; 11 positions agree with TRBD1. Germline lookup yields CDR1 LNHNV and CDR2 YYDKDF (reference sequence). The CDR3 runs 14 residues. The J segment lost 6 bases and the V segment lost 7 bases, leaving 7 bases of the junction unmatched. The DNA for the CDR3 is TGTGCCACCACTCGGGACAGGGGGGTACCTGAAGCTTTCTTT. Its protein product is CATTRDRGVPEAFF.